The clone carrying this T cell receptor beta chain was counted a single time. Its antigen is not identified. This specimen belongs to a study of T cell responses to AZD1222 COVID-19 vaccine. The study, taken as a whole, reports: The CD4 TCRs associated with vaccination extended across spike and predominated at 160-218 and 743-854. Regions left unmutated in variants are reportedly the target of nearly half of spike-specific TCRs. Just six AZD1222 recipients were seropositive at baseline. Spike-specific TCR breadth and depth grew following two AZD1222 doses.

Only in-frame clones appear in the TCRdb table, and some are missing; sequencing was by immunoSEQ multiplex PCR. The table records roughly 120,000 clones, more than 85% of them present only once. Trimming took 1 base from V and 10 from J, leaving 19 bases between them. Germline V CDR1 and CDR2: MNHNS, SASEGT. The CDR3 has 15 residues. The chain joins TRBV6-1 to TRBJ1-1; possibly TRBD1 for D (5 bases). The sample was peripheral blood, taken 28 days after the second AZD1222 dose. The TCR was taken from an adult who received the AZD1222 COVID-19 vaccine. CDR3 DNA sequence: TGTGCCAGCAGTGAAGGGTGGGGCAGGTCTATTGGAGCTTTCTTT. Translating it yields CASSEGWGRSIGAFF.